Listed below are T cell receptor beta chains from one sample, sequenced in a study of cytomegalovirus exposure and HLA in healthy donors. Data came from immunoSEQ multiplex PCR; TCRdb stores just in-frame clones and leaves some out. The sample lists 200,000 or so clones, 70% to 80% occurring once. Sequencing was done on a sample of PBMCs. The receptors come from a male donor in good health and CMV-seronegative. Both conserved end residues are part of each CDR3. Each record gives: V gene, J gene, clone size, D gene, CDR3 DNA, CDR3 protein. The D gene is left open where the match is weak. Clone size is stated in some rows and not others, as once, few, many or a class when expanded.

v_call: TRBV5-1; j_call: TRBJ2-1; clone_size: .; d_call: TRBD2; cdr3_nt: TGCGCCAGCAGCTTGGGGGCCGCGGCCCGGGCCGCTAGCGGGAGTCTACATGAGCAGTTCTTC; cdr3_aa: CASSLGAAARAASGSLHEQFF
v_call: TRBV7-9; j_call: TRBJ2-2; clone_size: .; d_call: .; cdr3_nt: TGTGCCAGCCAGCGGGACACCGGGGAGCTGTTTTTT; cdr3_aa: CASQRDTGELFF
v_call: TRBV7-9; j_call: TRBJ2-5; clone_size: .; d_call: TRBD1; cdr3_nt: TGTGCCAGCAGCTTAGGGGACAGGGGAACCCAAGAGACCCAGTACTTC; cdr3_aa: CASSLGDRGTQETQYF
v_call: TRBV18; j_call: TRBJ2-5; clone_size: .; d_call: TRBD2; cdr3_nt: TGTGCCAGCTCACCATTGAGCGGGAAAGAGACCCAGTACTTC; cdr3_aa: CASSPLSGKETQYF
v_call: TRBV5-1; j_call: TRBJ2-7; clone_size: .; d_call: .; cdr3_nt: TGCGCCAGCAGCTTGGACAGGCTCCCAAGTCCGGCCTACGAGCAGTACTTC; cdr3_aa: CASSLDRLPSPAYEQYF
v_call: TRBV4-1; j_call: TRBJ2-7; clone_size: .; d_call: TRBD1; cdr3_nt: TGCGCCAGCAGCCTATACGGGACAGCCATTTCCTACGAGCAGTACTTC; cdr3_aa: CASSLYGTAISYEQYF
v_call: TRBV9; j_call: TRBJ2-7; clone_size: .; d_call: TRBD1; cdr3_nt: TGTGCCAGCAGCGTAGGACAGGGCCTCTCCTACGAGCAGTACTTC; cdr3_aa: CASSVGQGLSYEQYF
v_call: TRBV5-5; j_call: TRBJ2-7; clone_size: .; d_call: .; cdr3_nt: TGTGCCAGCAGCTTATTTAGACAGGAACCCTACGAGCAGTACTTC; cdr3_aa: CASSLFRQEPYEQYF
v_call: TRBV5-1; j_call: TRBJ1-3; clone_size: .; d_call: .; cdr3_nt: TGCGCCAGCAGCCCCGCCGGGGCTGGAAACACCATATATTTT; cdr3_aa: CASSPAGAGNTIYF
v_call: TRBV5-6; j_call: TRBJ2-7; clone_size: once; d_call: .; cdr3_nt: TGTGCCAGCAGCTTGTTCAGGGGGGCTCCCATCGACTACGAGCAGTACTTC; cdr3_aa: CASSLFRGAPIDYEQYF
v_call: TRBV5-6; j_call: TRBJ2-7; clone_size: .; d_call: .; cdr3_nt: TGTGCCAGCAGCTTAGTTGGCAACTCCTACGAGCAGTACTTC; cdr3_aa: CASSLVGNSYEQYF
v_call: TRBV7-9; j_call: TRBJ2-7; clone_size: .; d_call: .; cdr3_nt: TGTGCCAGCAGTAACAAAAGCTCCTACGAGCAGTACTTC; cdr3_aa: CASSNKSSYEQYF
v_call: TRBV14; j_call: TRBJ2-7; clone_size: .; d_call: .; cdr3_nt: TGTGCCAGCAGCCTGCGAACAGGCGGTACCTACGAGCAGTACTTC; cdr3_aa: CASSLRTGGTYEQYF
v_call: TRBV14; j_call: TRBJ2-7; clone_size: .; d_call: .; cdr3_nt: TGTGCCAGCAGCCAAGCACTGAGCTACGAGCAGTACTTC; cdr3_aa: CASSQALSYEQYF
v_call: TRBV28; j_call: TRBJ1-5; clone_size: .; d_call: .; cdr3_nt: TGTGCCACCTGGAGAGGGCCATCCAATCAGCCCCAGCATTTT; cdr3_aa: CATWRGPSNQPQHF
v_call: TRBV19; j_call: TRBJ2-7; clone_size: .; d_call: TRBD2; cdr3_nt: TGTGCCACCAAACCGGGACTAGCGGCCTACGAGCAGTACTTC; cdr3_aa: CATKPGLAAYEQYF
v_call: TRBV7-9; j_call: TRBJ2-5; clone_size: .; d_call: TRBD2; cdr3_nt: TGTGCCAGCAGCCTCAGGACTAGCGGGACCTCAATACAAGAGACCCAGTACTTC; cdr3_aa: CASSLRTSGTSIQETQYF
v_call: TRBV18; j_call: TRBJ2-7; clone_size: .; d_call: .; cdr3_nt: TGTGCCAGCTCACCACGGGACAACGCCTACGAGCAGTACTTC; cdr3_aa: CASSPRDNAYEQYF